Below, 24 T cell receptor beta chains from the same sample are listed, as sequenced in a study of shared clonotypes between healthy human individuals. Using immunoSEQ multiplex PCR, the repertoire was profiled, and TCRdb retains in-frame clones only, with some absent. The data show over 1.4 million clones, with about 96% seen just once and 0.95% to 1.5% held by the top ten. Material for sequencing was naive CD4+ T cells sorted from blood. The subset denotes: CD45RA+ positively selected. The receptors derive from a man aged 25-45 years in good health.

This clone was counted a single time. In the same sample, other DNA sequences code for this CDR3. The CDR3 region has the DNA TGTGCCAGCAGTTTAGTTGGGCAGGGCTATGGCTACACCTTC. This sequence encodes CASSLVGQGYGYTF. This chain uses TRBV28 with TRBJ1-2; a weak D match, TRBD1 (5 bases). The CDR3 has 14 amino acids. Between the trimmed V and J ends, which lost 2 bases and 4 bases, there was a span of 11 bases. Germline values: CDR1 MDHEN, CDR2 SYDVKM.

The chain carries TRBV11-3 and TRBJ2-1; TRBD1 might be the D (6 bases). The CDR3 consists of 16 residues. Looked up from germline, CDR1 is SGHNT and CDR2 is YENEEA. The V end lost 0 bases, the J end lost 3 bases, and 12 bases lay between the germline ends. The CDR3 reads CASSLDGQRSYNEQFF. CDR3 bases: TGTGCCAGCAGCTTAGACGGACAGAGAAGCTACAATGAGCAGTTCTTC.

The CDR3 region is CASSTLGGRGTGELFF. The CDR3 DNA reads as TGTGCCAGTAGTACTCTTGGCGGGAGAGGCACCGGGGAGCTGTTTTTT. J is TRBJ2-2 and V is TRBV19, with TRBD2 matching 7 bases. The CDR3 is made up of 16 amino acids. Germline CDR1 LNHDA, CDR2 SQIVND (reference sequence). Trimming at V came to 4 bases and at J to 4 bases, leaving 9 bases not matched to a gene.

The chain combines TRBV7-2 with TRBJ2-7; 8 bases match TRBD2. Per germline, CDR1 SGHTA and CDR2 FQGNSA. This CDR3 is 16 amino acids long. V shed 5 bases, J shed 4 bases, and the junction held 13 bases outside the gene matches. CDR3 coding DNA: TGTGCCAGCAGCGTAAGCGGGAGCATTTCCATTTACGAGCAGTACTTC. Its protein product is CASSVSGSISIYEQYF. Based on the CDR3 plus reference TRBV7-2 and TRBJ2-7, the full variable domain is GAGVSQSPSNKVTEKGKDVELRCDPISGHTALYWYRQSLGQGLEFLIYFQGNSAPDKSGLPSDRFSAERTGGSVSTLTIQRTQQEDSAVYLCASSVSGSISIYEQYFGPGTRLTVT.

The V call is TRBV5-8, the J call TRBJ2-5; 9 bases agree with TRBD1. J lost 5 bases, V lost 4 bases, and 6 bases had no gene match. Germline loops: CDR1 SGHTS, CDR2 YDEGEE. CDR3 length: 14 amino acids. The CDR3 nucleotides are TGTGCCAGCAGCCCGGGGACAGGGCGCGAGACCCAGTACTTC. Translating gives CASSPGTGRETQYF.

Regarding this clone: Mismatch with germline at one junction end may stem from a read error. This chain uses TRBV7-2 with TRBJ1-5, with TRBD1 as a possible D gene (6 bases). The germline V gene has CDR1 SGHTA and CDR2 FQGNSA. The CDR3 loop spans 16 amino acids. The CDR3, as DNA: TGTGCCAGCAGCTTAGGCGGGGGCAATAGCGATCAGCCCCAGCATTTT. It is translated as CASSLGGGNSDQPQHF.

Written as DNA, the CDR3 is TGTGCCAGCAGTGAATATGGGACAGGGAAGTCCGGGGAGCTGTTTTTT. Protein product: CASSEYGTGKSGELFF. The chain is built from TRBV25-1 and TRBJ2-2; TRBD1 matches 9 bases. The CDR3 spans 16 residues. Germline loops: CDR1 MGHDK, CDR2 SYGVNS. V was pared by 0 bases and J by 6 bases, with 5 bases of the junction left unmatched.

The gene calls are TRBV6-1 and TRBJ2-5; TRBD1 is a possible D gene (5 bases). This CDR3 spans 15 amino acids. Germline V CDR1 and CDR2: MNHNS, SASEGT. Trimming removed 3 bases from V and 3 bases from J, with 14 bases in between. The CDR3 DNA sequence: TGTGCCAGCAGTGATAGTACAGGCAAGAAAGAGACCCAGTACTTC. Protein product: CASSDSTGKKETQYF.

CDR3 loop: CASSLVAGGWDEQFF. CDR3 coding DNA: TGTGCCAGCAGCTTGGTAGCGGGAGGTTGGGATGAGCAGTTCTTC. The V call is TRBV7-2, the J call TRBJ2-1, with 10 bases aligning to TRBD2. This CDR3 region has 15 residues. V lost 3 bases, J lost 8 bases, and 7 bases stayed unmatched. In germline, CDR1 is SGHTA, CDR2 FQGNSA.

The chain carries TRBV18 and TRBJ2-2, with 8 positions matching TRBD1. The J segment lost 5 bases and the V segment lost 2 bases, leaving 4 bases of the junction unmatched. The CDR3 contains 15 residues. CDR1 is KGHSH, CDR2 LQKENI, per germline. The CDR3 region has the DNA TGTGCCAGCTCACCAGTCGGACAGGGAACCGGGGAGCTGTTTTTT. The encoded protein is CASSPVGQGTGELFF.

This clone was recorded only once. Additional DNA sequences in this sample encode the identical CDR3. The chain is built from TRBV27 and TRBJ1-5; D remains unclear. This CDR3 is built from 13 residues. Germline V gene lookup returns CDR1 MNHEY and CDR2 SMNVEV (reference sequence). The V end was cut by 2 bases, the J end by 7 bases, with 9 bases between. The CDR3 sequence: CASSLLGNQPQHF. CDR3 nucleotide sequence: TGTGCCAGCAGTTTACTTGGGAACCAGCCCCAGCATTTT.

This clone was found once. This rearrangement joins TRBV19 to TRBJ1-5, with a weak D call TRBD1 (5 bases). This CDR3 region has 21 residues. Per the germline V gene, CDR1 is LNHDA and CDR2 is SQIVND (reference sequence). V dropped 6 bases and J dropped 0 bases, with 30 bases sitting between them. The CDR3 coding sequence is TGTGCCAGTAGCACAATCACACCGGGACCTCTCAGCCAATATAGCAATCAGCCCCAGCATTTT. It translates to CASSTITPGPLSQYSNQPQHF.

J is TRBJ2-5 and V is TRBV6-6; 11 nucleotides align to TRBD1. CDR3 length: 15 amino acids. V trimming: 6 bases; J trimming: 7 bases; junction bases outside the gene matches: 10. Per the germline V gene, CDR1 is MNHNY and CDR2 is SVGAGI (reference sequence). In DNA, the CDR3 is TGTGCCAGCAGGAAGGACAGGGGGCTGAGTTTGACCCAGTACTTC. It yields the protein CASRKDRGLSLTQYF.

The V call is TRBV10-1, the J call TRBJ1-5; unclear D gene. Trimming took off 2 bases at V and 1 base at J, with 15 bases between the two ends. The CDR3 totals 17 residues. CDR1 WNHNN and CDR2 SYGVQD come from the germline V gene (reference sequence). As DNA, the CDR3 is TGCGCCAGCAGTGAGAGGGCACCGAAGGGAAGCAATCAGCCCCAGCATTTT. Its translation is CASSERAPKGSNQPQHF.

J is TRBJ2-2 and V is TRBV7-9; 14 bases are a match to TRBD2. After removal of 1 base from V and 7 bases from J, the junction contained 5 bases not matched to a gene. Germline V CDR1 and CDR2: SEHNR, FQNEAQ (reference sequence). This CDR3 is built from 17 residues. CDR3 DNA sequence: TGTGCCAGCAGCTTAGGGGGACTAGCGGGAGTGATCGGGGAGCTGTTTTTT. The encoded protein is CASSLGGLAGVIGELFF.

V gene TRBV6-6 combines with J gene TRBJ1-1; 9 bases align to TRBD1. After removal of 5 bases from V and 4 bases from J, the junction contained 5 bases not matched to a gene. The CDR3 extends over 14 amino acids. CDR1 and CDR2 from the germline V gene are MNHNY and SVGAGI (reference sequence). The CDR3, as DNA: TGTGCCAGCAGTACCCAGACAGGGGGCACTGAAGCTTTCTTT. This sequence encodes CASSTQTGGTEAFF.

The CDR3 bases are TGTGCCAGCAGTGTGACAGGGTGGAACACTGAAGCTTTCTTT. Protein sequence: CASSVTGWNTEAFF. This chain joins TRBV28 and TRBJ1-1; 7 bases map to TRBD1. Germline CDR1 reads MDHEN; CDR2 reads SYDVKM. This CDR3 comprises 14 residues. J gave up 1 base and V 5 bases, and 4 bases lay outside the gene matches.

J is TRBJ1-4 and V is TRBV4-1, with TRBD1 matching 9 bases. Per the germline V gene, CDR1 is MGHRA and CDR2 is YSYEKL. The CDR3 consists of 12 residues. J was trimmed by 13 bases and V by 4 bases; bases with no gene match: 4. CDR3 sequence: CASSRTGEGLFF. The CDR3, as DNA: TGCGCCAGCAGCCGGACAGGGGAGGGACTGTTTTTT.

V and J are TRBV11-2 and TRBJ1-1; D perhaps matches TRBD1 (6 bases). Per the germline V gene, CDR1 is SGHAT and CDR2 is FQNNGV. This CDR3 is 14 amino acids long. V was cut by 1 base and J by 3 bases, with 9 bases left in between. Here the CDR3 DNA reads TGTGCCAGCAGCTTAGTTCCAGGGGACACTGAAGCTTTCTTT. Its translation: CASSLVPGDTEAFF.

CDR3 loop: CASSEARLAGNTGELFF. DNA of the CDR3: TGTGCCAGCAGTGAAGCGCGACTAGCGGGTAATACCGGGGAGCTGTTTTTT. This sequence joins TRBV2 and TRBJ2-2; 10 nucleotides match TRBD2. V shed 0 bases, J shed 5 bases, and the junction held 6 bases outside the gene matches. The germline V gene has CDR1 SNHLY and CDR2 FYNNEI. The CDR3 covers 17 residues.

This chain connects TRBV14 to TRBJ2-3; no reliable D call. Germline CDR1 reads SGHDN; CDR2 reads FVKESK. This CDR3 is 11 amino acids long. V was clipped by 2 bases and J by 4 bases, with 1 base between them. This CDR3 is CASSQSDTQYF. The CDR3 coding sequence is TGTGCCAGCAGCCAATCAGATACGCAGTATTTT.

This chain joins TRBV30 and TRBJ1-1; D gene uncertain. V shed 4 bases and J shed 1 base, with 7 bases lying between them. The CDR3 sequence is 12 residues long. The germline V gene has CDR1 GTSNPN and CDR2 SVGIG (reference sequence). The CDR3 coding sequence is TGTGCCTGGACCCGTGCGAACACTGAAGCTTTCTTT. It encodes CAWTRANTEAFF.

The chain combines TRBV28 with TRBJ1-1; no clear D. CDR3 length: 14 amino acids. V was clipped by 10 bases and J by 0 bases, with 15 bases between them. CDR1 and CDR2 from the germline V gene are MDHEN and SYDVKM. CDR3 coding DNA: TGTGCCACCGGTCCTGACCCTATGAACACTGAAGCTTTCTTT. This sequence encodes CATGPDPMNTEAFF.

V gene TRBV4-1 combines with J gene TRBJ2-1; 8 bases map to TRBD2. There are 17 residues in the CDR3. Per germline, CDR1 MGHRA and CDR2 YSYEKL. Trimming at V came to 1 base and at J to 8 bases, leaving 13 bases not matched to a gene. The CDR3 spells CASSQGRASGPTDEQFF. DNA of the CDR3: TGCGCCAGCAGCCAAGGCAGGGCTAGCGGGCCCACGGATGAGCAGTTCTTC.